This T cell receptor (beta chain) was observed in a study of shared clonotypes between healthy human individuals (dated by TCRdb to the early 2020s). In terms of the full investigation: A couple of women and a few men aged 18 to 49 years were included in the cohort. Per donor, three plates each were used for CD4 naive and CD4 memory, two for CD8 naive, and one for CD8 memory. Blood TCR repertoires of about five healthy adults were deeply sequenced to estimate repertoire size and the extent of clonotype sharing between individuals. Different laboratories and diverse techniques were used to prepare libraries and sequence TCR repertoires, to increase sequencing depth and limit assay-specific biases. Per donor, leukapheresis produced somewhere between about 0.94 and 9.5 billion PBMCs. Results the study describes overall, beyond this receptor: Sampling was restricted to blood, and TCR repertoires in tissues likely differ from the TCR repertoires found in blood. When a few donors were compared, the shared fraction of clonotypes was around 5% for naive CD4, approximately 3.5% for naive CD8, more than 2% for memory CD4, and under 0.5% for memory CD8. Even with the large sequencing depth, rarefaction of the sorted-subset datasets indicated that sequencing was incomplete. Compared with non-shared clonotypes, the clonotypes found in all four sorted-subset donors had higher generation probabilities. Pairwise subsampling led to the expectation that sequencing depth would affect the degree of clonotype sharing among donors. Naive subsets generally had larger estimated clonotype richness than memory subsets did. The genetic and exposure-history diversity represented was limited by the small number of donors.

TCR CDR3 regions were amplified from genomic DNA by multiplex PCR using the deep immunoSEQ assay. Genomic DNA extracted from each cell subset was distributed evenly over all wells of several immunoSEQ 96-well plates, and each plate served as one replicate. For sorted subsets, each replicate PCR was loaded with about 200 ng genomic DNA, equivalent to about 30,000 T cell genomes. The purified libraries were quantified using a Qubit 3.0 fluorometer, sized with a Bioanalyzer 2100, and then quantified again using the KAPA Library Quantification kit. Every immunoSEQ 96-well plate was sequenced on a dedicated single-read 150-cycle Illumina NextSeq 550 flow cell. Per the source publication's procedure: The immunoSEQ output contained only junctional sequences without quality scores, so filtering could not match that applied to full-length reads. To assign V/J genes and CDR3, sequences were annotated against IMGT germline references using PyIR, a Python wrapper for IgBLAST v1.9. Any read was removed if the V/J assignment was weak (E-value above 1e-6), the CDR3 was missing, or the read contained stop codons, out-of-frame junctions, or ambiguous translated residues. V3J clonotypes were defined as sequences sharing an identical inferred V gene, J gene, and CDR3 amino acid sequence. Percentage overlap between repertoires was calculated by dividing the number of shared unique clonotypes by the size of the smaller repertoire. RTK rarefaction, the Chao1 estimator, and Recon v2.1 estimates of unobserved clonotypes were used to assess repertoire richness. Generation probabilities were computed with OLGA for all TCRbeta clonotypes obtained by the gDNA method from a few donors. TCRdb obtained this table from immuneACCESS and retained in-frame rearrangements with V and J assigned. These tables miss some clones; where compared with another copy, unresolved V genes account for less than half of the shortfall, and the remainder is unexplained. V and J calls and clone size come straight from that table; D and trimming were deduced from the DNA. In this sample the table shows around 510,000 clones, more than 95% of which occur a single time. The ten largest clonotypes hold around 0.067% of the sample.

The donors were healthy, HIV-negative adults who had no recently reported acute infections or vaccinations. All donors were Caucasian adults living in Nashville, Tennessee, USA. Magnetic negative selection was used to enrich CD4+ T cells, after which naive cells were positively selected on CD45RA and the negative fraction became the memory subset. Blood was collected by leukapheresis, and PBMCs were isolated by Ficoll-Histopaque density gradient centrifugation and then cryopreserved in liquid nitrogen vapor phase. Analytical flow cytometry was used to check the purity and quantity of every magnetically sorted T cell population. Genomic DNA was isolated from every sorted fraction and measured by UV absorbance on a Nanodrop 2000c. In the case of this clone: This clone's antigen is unknown. Nothing much larger sits one base from this clone, and base qualities are not available.

Via the germline V gene, CDR1 is MNHNS and CDR2 SASEGT. Clipping removes 4 bases from V and 6 bases from J, with 7 as the unmatched junction base count. The CDR3 numbers 15 residues from cysteine through phenylalanine. The only DNA kept is the CDR3, 45 bases in frame from the first base. This sequence was found in a woman aged 30 to 39 in good health. Sequenced sample: naive CD4+ T cells sorted from blood. The cell subset or site label, as the study defines it: CD45RA+ positively selected. The rearranged segments are TRBV6-1 and TRBJ2-7; TRBD1 fits 12 bases in the junction. The nucleotides are TGTGCCAGCAGTGGTCCGGGACAGGGGGCGGTCGAGCAGTACTTC. Protein translation: CASSGPGQGAVEQYF.